One sample yielded the 20 T cell receptor beta chains listed below, sequenced in a study of blood T cell repertoires in COVID-19. Some clones are missing from TCRdb's copy, which holds only in-frame ones; the method was immunoSEQ multiplex PCR. This sample carries about 100,000 clones, about 85% of them seen once, and the ten largest clones take more than 1.5%. The sequencing sample was made of peripheral blood. These receptors all come from a woman in her seventies with active or convalescent COVID-19.

Points on this clone: This sample includes further DNA sequences coding for the same CDR3. The chain recombines TRBV7-9 with TRBJ2-5; a weak D match, TRBD2 (6 bases). Germline V gene sequence: CDR1 SEHNR, CDR2 FQNEAQ (reference sequence). The V and J ends lost 0 bases and 4 bases respectively, with 6 bases between them. There are 13 residues in the CDR3. The CDR3 reads CASSLAGGETQYF. CDR3 bases: TGTGCCAGCAGCTTAGCGGGAGGAGAGACCCAGTACTTC.

The rearrangement uses TRBV18 and TRBJ2-3; TRBD1 matches 8 bases. V trimming: 4 bases; J trimming: 2 bases; junction bases outside the gene matches: 5. The germline CDR1 and CDR2 sequences are KGHSH and LQKENI. This CDR3 spans 15 amino acids. DNA for the CDR3: TGTGCCAGCTCACGCCAGGGACAGGACACAGATACGCAGTATTTT. The encoded protein is CASSRQGQDTDTQYF. Drawing the rest from reference TRBV18 and TRBJ2-3, the complete variable domain is NAGVMQNPRHLVRRRGQEARLRCSPMKGHSHVYWYRQLPEEGLKFMVYLQKENIIDESGMPKERFSAEFPKEGPSILRIQQVVRGDSAAYFCASSRQGQDTDTQYFGPGTRLTVL.

This clone showed up just once. The chain recombines TRBV9 with TRBJ2-3; 7 bases align to TRBD1. CDR1 is SGDLS, CDR2 YYNGEE, per germline. V lost 4 bases, J lost 0 bases, and 8 bases stayed unmatched. The CDR3 consists of 16 residues. In nucleotides, the CDR3 is TGTGCCAGCAGCCCTTCACTGGGACAGAGCACAGATACGCAGTATTTT. Residues: CASSPSLGQSTDTQYF.

The chain has TRBV9 and TRBJ1-2, with 7 bases matching TRBD1. The J segment lost 5 bases and the V segment lost 4 bases, leaving 11 bases of the junction unmatched. Per the germline V gene, CDR1 is SGDLS and CDR2 is YYNGEE. The CDR3 sequence is 15 residues long. In DNA, the CDR3 is TGTGCCAGCAGCTACCGGTGGGACAGCACTTATGGCTACACCTTC. Encoded protein: CASSYRWDSTYGYTF.

The chain combines TRBV6-5 with TRBJ2-2; D gene uncertain. This CDR3 comprises 14 residues. Germline-derived CDR1 and CDR2 are MNHEY and SVGAGI. Trimming cost V 0 bases and J 5 bases, with 7 bases left between them. In nucleotides, the CDR3 is TGTGCCAGCAGTTACTCTACTCCTACCGGGGAGCTGTTTTTT. Encoded protein: CASSYSTPTGELFF.

The genes are TRBV5-1 and TRBJ2-1; 8 nucleotides line up with TRBD1. V lost 4 bases, J lost 4 bases, and 13 bases stayed unmatched. The germline V gene encodes CDR1 SGHRS and CDR2 YFSETQ. The CDR3 is 17 residues long. The CDR3 nucleotides are TGCGCCAGCAGCGTAGGTCCGGATGGGACAGGATACAATGAGCAGTTCTTC. This codes for CASSVGPDGTGYNEQFF.

The rearrangement links TRBV30 to TRBJ1-6; D uncertain. Germline-derived CDR1 and CDR2 are GTSNPN and SVGIG (reference sequence). The CDR3 contains 13 residues. V lost 4 bases to trimming and J lost 7 bases, with 11 bases between them. The CDR3 bases are TGTGCCTGGAAGTCGGGGTGGAATTCACCCCTCCACTTT. This codes for CAWKSGWNSPLHF.

The chain couples TRBV7-2 to TRBJ2-3; tentatively, D is TRBD2 (5 bases). Per germline, CDR1 SGHTA and CDR2 FQGNSA. Trimming took 0 bases from V and 5 from J, leaving 15 bases between them. The CDR3 runs 16 residues. CDR3 residues: CASSLAHRAAGDTQYF. The DNA of the CDR3 is TGTGCCAGCAGCTTAGCTCACCGTGCGGCGGGAGATACGCAGTATTTT.

This sequence joins TRBV7-2 and TRBJ2-7; maybe TRBD1 (5 bases). Per the germline V gene, CDR1 is SGHTA and CDR2 is FQGNSA. The CDR3 length is 12 residues. V shed 3 bases and J shed 2 bases, with 5 bases lying between them. CDR3 in amino acids: CASSLTAYEQYF. The CDR3 region has the DNA TGTGCCAGCAGCTTGACAGCCTACGAGCAGTACTTC.

The V gene is TRBV7-2, the J gene TRBJ2-1; perhaps TRBD1 as D (7 bases). This CDR3 is 16 amino acids long. Germline CDR1 is SGHTA and CDR2 is FQGNSA. V was clipped by 1 base and J by 6 bases, with 16 bases between them. This chain's CDR3 is CASSLDGGTASNEQFF. The CDR3 DNA reads TGTGCCAGCAGCTTAGACGGCGGGACAGCCAGCAATGAGCAGTTCTTC.

V gene TRBV4-1 combines with J gene TRBJ2-3; perhaps TRBD2 as D (6 bases). The length of the CDR3 is 16 residues. The germline V and J ends were trimmed by 1 base and 0 bases, with 11 bases remaining between them. The V gene's germline CDR1 is MGHRA and CDR2 YSYEKL. CDR3 coding DNA: TGCGCCAGCAGCCAAGCCCCTGGGACTAGCACAGATACGCAGTATTTT. The encoded protein is CASSQAPGTSTDTQYF.

The chain recombines TRBV4-3 with TRBJ2-3; D is unresolved. CDR1 is LGHNA and CDR2 is YSLEER in the germline V gene. The CDR3 is 17 residues long. V shed 0 bases and J shed 2 bases, with 15 bases lying between them. The DNA of the CDR3 is TGCGCCAGCAGCCAAGAATGGCAGCCAGGCCTCACAGATACGCAGTATTTT. It encodes CASSQEWQPGLTDTQYF.

The CDR3 DNA reads as TGTGCCACCAGCAGAGAGCTAGCCGAAGATACGCAGTATTTT. It encodes CATSRELAEDTQYF. The V call is TRBV15, the J call TRBJ2-3; the D gene is possibly TRBD2 (5 bases). Trimming removed 0 bases from V and 5 bases from J, with 9 bases in between. Per germline, CDR1 LNHNV and CDR2 YYDKDF (reference sequence). The CDR3 is 14 residues long. Looking up the rest from reference TRBV15 and TRBJ2-3 gives the full variable domain: DAMVIQNPRYQVTQFGKPVTLSCSQTLNHNVMYWYQQKSSQAPKLLFHYYDKDFNNEADTPDNFQSRRPNTSFCFLDIRSPGLGDTAMYLCATSRELAEDTQYFGPGTRLTVL.

The chain carries TRBV7-6 and TRBJ2-7, with 7 nucleotides matching TRBD1. V shed 5 bases, J shed 5 bases, and the junction held 9 bases outside the gene matches. This CDR3 has 14 amino acids. Germline V gene lookup returns CDR1 SGHVS and CDR2 FNYEAQ. Here the CDR3 reads CASSPMTGRHEQYF. CDR3 in DNA: TGTGCCAGCAGCCCGATGACAGGGCGCCACGAGCAGTACTTC.

V gene TRBV12-3 or TRBV12-4 combines with J gene TRBJ2-7; TRBD1 aligns across 7 bases. The V and J ends lost 9 bases and 0 bases, in that order; junction bases with no gene match: 2. CDR3 length: 12 amino acids. The CDR3 loop is CARGQTSYEQYF. CDR3 coding DNA: TGTGCCAGGGGACAGACCTCCTACGAGCAGTACTTC.

V and J are TRBV29-1 and TRBJ2-7; TRBD2 aligns across 16 bases. The CDR3 loop spans 14 amino acids. Trimming took 6 bases from V and 3 from J; bases not matched to a gene: 2. CDR1 is SQVTM, CDR2 ANQGSEA, per germline. The CDR3 here is CSVGLAGGYYEQYF. Written as DNA, the CDR3 is TGCAGCGTGGGACTAGCGGGAGGGTACTACGAGCAGTACTTC.

This chain connects TRBV27 to TRBJ2-1, with TRBD1 as a possible D gene (6 bases). This CDR3 spans 15 amino acids. The V end lost 2 bases, the J end lost 9 bases, and 17 bases lay between the germline ends. Germline V gives CDR1 MNHEY, CDR2 SMNVEV (reference sequence). CDR3 protein: CASSLLGQSIGEQFF. CDR3 in DNA: TGTGCCAGCAGTTTACTAGGACAGTCTATAGGTGAGCAGTTCTTC.

The chain carries TRBV6-5 and TRBJ2-7; 7 nucleotides align to TRBD1. Trimming took 10 bases from V and 13 from J; bases not matched to a gene: 22. Germline V gives CDR1 MNHEY, CDR2 SVGAGI. CDR3 length: 14 amino acids. CDR3 residues: CATRDRDSILRDYF. In DNA, the CDR3 is TGTGCCACCAGAGACCGGGACAGTATTCTACGTGATTACTTC.

The gene calls are TRBV18 and TRBJ1-2; TRBD1 matches 8 bases. J gave up 6 bases and V 3 bases, and 6 bases lay outside the gene matches. This CDR3 is 14 amino acids long. Per the germline V gene, CDR1 is KGHSH and CDR2 is LQKENI. The CDR3 reads CASSPSDRENGYTF. The CDR3 coding sequence is TGTGCCAGCTCACCGTCGGACAGGGAAAATGGCTACACCTTC.

J is TRBJ2-7 and V is TRBV3-1 (or the pseudogene TRBV3-2); TRBD2 is a possible D gene (7 bases). CDR3 size: 11 residues. CDR1 and CDR2 from the germline V gene are LGHDT and YNNKEL (reference sequence). The CDR3 DNA is TGTCCTCAAGGGGGGGGGAACGAGCAGTACTTC. Amino acid sequence: CPQGGGNEQYF.